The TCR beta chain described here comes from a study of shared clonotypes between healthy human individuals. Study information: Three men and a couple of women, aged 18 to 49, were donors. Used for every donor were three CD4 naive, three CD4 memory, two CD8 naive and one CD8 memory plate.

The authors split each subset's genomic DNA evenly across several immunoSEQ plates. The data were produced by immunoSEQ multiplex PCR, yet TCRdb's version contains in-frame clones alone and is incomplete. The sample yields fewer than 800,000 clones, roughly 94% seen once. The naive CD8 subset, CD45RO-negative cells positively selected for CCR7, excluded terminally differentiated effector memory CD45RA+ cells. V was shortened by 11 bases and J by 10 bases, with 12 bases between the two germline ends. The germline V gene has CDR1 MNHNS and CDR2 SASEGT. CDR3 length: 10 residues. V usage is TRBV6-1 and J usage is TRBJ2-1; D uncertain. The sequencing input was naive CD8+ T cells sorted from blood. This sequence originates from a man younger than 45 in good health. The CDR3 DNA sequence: TGTGCCGTCCAAAGAACCGAGCAGTTCTTC. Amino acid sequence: CAVQRTEQFF.